The 2 T cell receptor beta chains below all came from one sample that was sequenced in a study of cytomegalovirus exposure and HLA in healthy donors. 13 Jbeta primers and 60 Vbeta primers were used for the PCR. Produced via immunoSEQ multiplex PCR; TCRdb's table is partial and in-frame only. Of fewer than 250,000 clones in the sample, around four fifths were seen once. Input material: PBMCs. Receptor source: a woman in her forties or fifties in good health and CMV-seropositive.

The chain is built from TRBV7-8 and TRBJ2-1, with 8 nucleotides matching TRBD1. CDR3 length: 14 residues. The J segment lost 5 bases and the V segment lost 8 bases, leaving 8 bases of the junction unmatched. Per the germline V gene, CDR1 is SGHVS and CDR2 is FQNEAQ. The DNA for the CDR3 is TGTGCCAGCTCACAGGACAGGGAAGACAATGAGCAGTTCTTC. Protein product: CASSQDREDNEQFF. Full variable domain (missing parts from reference TRBV7-8 and TRBJ2-1): GAGVSQSPRYKVAKRGQDVALRCDPISGHVSLFWYQQALGQGPEFLTYFQNEAQLDKSGLPSDRFFAERPEGSVSTLKIQRTQQEDSAVYLCASSQDREDNEQFFGPGTRLTVL.

The chain recombines TRBV29-1 with TRBJ2-1, with 7 bases lining up with TRBD2. Germline CDR1 SQVTM, CDR2 ANQGSEA. The CDR3 contains 14 residues. The V segment lost 5 bases and the J segment 1 base; nucleotides outside the gene matches: 5. DNA for the CDR3: TGCAGCGTTCATGGGGGGGTATCCTACAATGAGCAGTTCTTC. This encodes CSVHGGVSYNEQFF.